Described below is a single T cell receptor (beta chain) sequence and its context. Its antigen is not identified. The data belong to a study of regulatory dendritic cells for organ transplantation. Overall study context: Regulatory dendritic cells were monocyte-derived, receiving vitamin D3 on days 0 and 4 and IL-10 on day 4. Day 6 dendritic cell cultures were stimulated with LPS. Study-level results: Regulatory dendritic cells appeared to expand memory CD8+ clones less than mature ones. Naive CD4+ and CD8+ repertoires were highly diverse; memory CD8+ was most oligoclonal.

The CDR3 spans 12 residues. Trimming pared 0 bases from V and 10 bases from J, leaving 11 bases between. Germline CDR1 is SQVTM and CDR2 is ANQGSEA. Allogeneic regulatory or mature dendritic cells were co-cultured for about 5 days with CFSE-labeled sorted T cells at 1:10. Here immunoSEQ multiplex PCR was the method, and the copy in TCRdb shows in-frame clones only, minus some. The table shows some 13,000 clones, with just under 80% occurring only once. This clonotype was sampled from a human donor in good health. The chain has TRBV29-1 and TRBJ2-3; D unresolved. Sequenced input: naive CD8+ T cells from blood cultured with regulatory dendritic cells. Subset meaning: CD45RA+ naive T cells. The CDR3 sequence: CSVEERSSAQYF. CDR3 coding DNA: TGCAGCGTTGAAGAAAGGTCTAGTGCGCAGTATTTT.